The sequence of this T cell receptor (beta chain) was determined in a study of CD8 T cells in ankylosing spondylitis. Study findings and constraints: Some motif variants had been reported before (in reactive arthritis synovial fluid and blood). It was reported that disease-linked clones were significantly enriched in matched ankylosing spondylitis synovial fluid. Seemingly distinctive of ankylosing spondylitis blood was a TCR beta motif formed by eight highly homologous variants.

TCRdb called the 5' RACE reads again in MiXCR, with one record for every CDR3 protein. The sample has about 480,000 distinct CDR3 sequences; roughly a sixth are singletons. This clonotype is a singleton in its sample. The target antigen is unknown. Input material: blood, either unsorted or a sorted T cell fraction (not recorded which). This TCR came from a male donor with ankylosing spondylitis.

The CDR3 DNA follows: TGTGCCAGCAGTTTCGACCACACCTACGAGCAGTACTTC. Amino acid sequence: CASSFDHTYEQYF. This chain joins TRBV28 and TRBJ2-7; D unresolved. Germline values: CDR1 MDHEN, CDR2 SYDVKM. V shed 3 bases and J shed 2 bases, with 8 bases lying between them. The CDR3 length is 13 residues.